This TCR beta chain was retrieved from a study of T cells in Graves' hyperthyroidism and ophthalmopathy. The CDR3 loop spans 14 amino acids. J lost 2 bases, V lost 4 bases, and 8 bases had no gene match. Germline V gene lookup returns CDR1 DFQATT and CDR2 SNEGSKA (reference sequence). Amplification yielded TCR beta CDR3 regions, with RNA transcripts as the source. First-round RT-PCR of the TCR CDR3 relied on the HTBI primer set. Using its own MiXCR run on the multiplex PCR reads, TCRdb lists one record per CDR3 protein. The sample holds under 400,000 distinct CDR3 sequences; around 20% are singletons and the top ten take over 40%. General observations from the study: Most thyroid clonotypes that were expanded above 0.001 also turned up in blood. Model predictions of ophthalmopathy came a median approximately 6.5 months before onset.

Points on this clonotype: The antigen is not known.

V gene TRBV20-1 combines with J gene TRBJ2-7, with TRBD2 matching over 7 bases. The sample taken for sequencing was blood. The clonotype was recovered from a woman aged 45-59 years with Graves' hyperthyroidism. The CDR3 loop is CSANPQRDAYEQYF. DNA for the CDR3: TGCAGTGCTAATCCCCAGCGGGATGCCTACGAGCAGTACTTC.